Following are 31 T cell receptor beta chains from one sample sequenced in a study of T cell responses to AZD1222 COVID-19 vaccine. The protocol was immunoSEQ multiplex PCR, while the TCRdb copy is restricted to in-frame clones and leaves out a portion. The sample holds 120,000 or so clones, more than 70% seen once. Sequencing was performed on peripheral blood, taken on day 0 of AZD1222 vaccination. The receptors shown here come from an adult in good health.

The chain couples TRBV10-3 to TRBJ1-1; D gene ambiguous. The CDR3 is 13 amino acids. The ends were cut back, 6 bases at V and 0 bases at J, with 8 bases in the middle. Germline values: CDR1 ENHRY, CDR2 SYGVKD. CDR3 loop: CAIRTTVNTEAFF. CDR3 DNA sequence: TGTGCCATCAGGACGACGGTGAACACTGAAGCTTTCTTT.

The chain joins TRBV5-6 to TRBJ1-5, with D possibly matching TRBD1 (6 bases). This CDR3 has 14 amino acids. Germline V CDR1 and CDR2: SGHDT, YYEEEE. The germline V and J ends were trimmed by 5 bases and 6 bases, with 15 bases remaining between them. The CDR3 reads CASSLGGGSQPQHF. Written as DNA, the CDR3 is TGTGCCAGCAGTCTTGGAGGGGGAAGTCAGCCCCAGCATTTT.

The V and J genes are TRBV19 and TRBJ2-2, with TRBD1 as a possible D gene (6 bases). Germline-derived CDR1 and CDR2 are LNHDA and SQIVND (reference sequence). V was cut by 4 bases and J by 5 bases, with 14 bases left in between. The CDR3 is 15 amino acids. The CDR3 region is CASSSPGQPTGELFF. The CDR3 DNA follows: TGTGCCAGTAGTAGCCCCGGACAGCCGACCGGGGAGCTGTTTTTT.

The J gene is TRBJ2-5, the V gene TRBV18, with D unresolved. Germline CDR1 is KGHSH and CDR2 is LQKENI. V lost 6 bases and J 1 base, leaving 12 bases between the germline ends. CDR3 length: 14 residues. In DNA form, the CDR3 reads TGTGCCAGCTCGCCGGTCTCGGTCCAAGAGACCCAGTACTTC. This translates into CASSPVSVQETQYF.

The CDR3 loop is CASSEGEGWSSGANVLTF. As DNA, the CDR3 is TGTGCCAGCAGTGAAGGGGAGGGTTGGAGCTCTGGGGCCAACGTCCTGACTTTC. The rearrangement joins TRBV2 to TRBJ2-6, with 7 positions matching TRBD2. Germline V gives CDR1 SNHLY, CDR2 FYNNEI. This CDR3 spans 18 amino acids. The V segment lost 1 base and the J segment 0 bases; nucleotides outside the gene matches: 6.

This chain uses TRBV7-9 with TRBJ2-1; D unresolved. This CDR3 contains 14 residues. V lost 3 bases and J lost 8, with 14 bases in between. Per the germline V gene, CDR1 is SEHNR and CDR2 is FQNEAQ (reference sequence). CDR3 residues: CASSFGQPFYEQFF. CDR3 DNA: TGTGCCAGCAGCTTCGGGCAGCCCTTTTATGAGCAGTTCTTC.

This sequence joins TRBV3-1 (or the pseudogene TRBV3-2) and TRBJ2-7, with 8 bases aligning to TRBD1. The CDR3 runs to 15 residues. J was trimmed by 2 bases and V by 4 bases; bases with no gene match: 7. CDR1 and CDR2 from the germline V gene are LGHDT and YNNKEL (reference sequence). CDR3 loop: CASSPRTGSPYEQYF. The CDR3 DNA reads TGTGCCAGCAGCCCCAGGACAGGGTCCCCCTACGAGCAGTACTTC.

The chain couples TRBV5-4 to TRBJ2-2; 7 bases agree with TRBD2. Germline-derived CDR1 and CDR2 are SGHNT and YYREEE (reference sequence). Losses at the gene ends were 4 bases for V and 4 bases for J; bases not matched to a gene: 10. The CDR3 loop spans 16 amino acids. CDR3 sequence: CASSMGLAAFTGELFF. The CDR3 nucleotides are TGTGCCAGCAGCATGGGGCTAGCGGCTTTCACCGGGGAGCTGTTTTTT.

V usage is TRBV28 and J usage is TRBJ1-1; D is undetermined. The CDR3 consists of 14 residues. Germline loops: CDR1 MDHEN, CDR2 SYDVKM. The V and J ends lost 5 bases and 3 bases respectively, with 13 bases between them. CDR3 bases: TGTGCCAGCAGTCCAACCTCCCCATACACTGAAGCTTTCTTT. Translating it yields CASSPTSPYTEAFF.

The chain recombines TRBV5-5 with TRBJ2-2, with D tentatively TRBD2 (5 bases). Trimming took 4 bases from V and 5 from J, leaving 21 bases between them. This CDR3 is built from 17 residues. Germline V gene data show CDR1 as SGHKS and CDR2 as YYEKEE (reference sequence). In DNA, the CDR3 is TGTGCCAGCAGCCTTGTCCCGTTGATGTCGGGAACCGGGGAGCTGTTTTTT. It yields the protein CASSLVPLMSGTGELFF. Full variable domain (missing parts from reference TRBV5-5 and TRBJ2-2): DAGVTQSPTHLIKTRGQQVTLRCSPISGHKSVSWYQQVLGQGPQFIFQYYEKEERGRGNFPDRFSARQFPNYSSELNVNALLLGDSALYLCASSLVPLMSGTGELFFGEGSRLTVL.

The chain is built from TRBV19 and TRBJ2-2, with 10 bases fitting TRBD2. CDR3 length: 17 residues. V gave up 5 bases and J gave up 0 bases; unmatched junction bases: 6. Per germline, CDR1 LNHDA and CDR2 SQIVND (reference sequence). Here the CDR3 reads CASSSPSGGANTGELFF. DNA for the CDR3: TGTGCCAGTAGTTCCCCTAGCGGGGGCGCGAACACCGGGGAGCTGTTTTTT. Variable domain in full (rest from reference TRBV19 and TRBJ2-2): DGGITQSPKYLFRKEGQNVTLSCEQNLNHDAMYWYRQDPGQGLRLIYYSQIVNDFQKGDIAEGYSVSREKKESFPLTVTSAQKNPTAFYLCASSSPSGGANTGELFFGEGSRLTVL.

The V gene is TRBV28, the J gene TRBJ2-1; D gene ambiguous. Germline CDR1 and CDR2: MDHEN and SYDVKM. The ends were cut back, 3 bases at V and 0 bases at J, with 9 bases in the middle. The CDR3 is 15 amino acids. The CDR3 is CASSFFQNSYNEQFF. The CDR3 region has the DNA TGTGCCAGCAGTTTCTTCCAAAACTCCTACAATGAGCAGTTCTTC.

The CDR3 coding sequence is TGTGCCACCAGTGACAATGACAGGGGTGGCAACTATGGCTACACCTTC. Its translation is CATSDNDRGGNYGYTF. V usage is TRBV24-1 and J usage is TRBJ1-2; 8 bases map to TRBD1. Trimming cost V 4 bases and J 2 bases; bases outside gene matches: 8. CDR1 and CDR2 from the germline V gene are KGHDR and SFDVKD. This CDR3 is built from 16 residues.

The chain uses TRBV15 and TRBJ2-1; possibly TRBD1 for D (5 bases). Trimming pared 0 bases from V and 6 bases from J, leaving 12 bases between. There are 15 residues in the CDR3. Germline CDR1 and CDR2: LNHNV and YYDKDF (reference sequence). This chain's CDR3 is CATSRDRGFTNEQFF. CDR3 bases: TGTGCCACCAGCAGAGATAGGGGTTTTACCAATGAGCAGTTCTTC.

This rearrangement joins TRBV7-2 to TRBJ2-7, with a tentative D call TRBD1 (6 bases). Trimming removed 1 base from V and 1 base from J, with 11 bases in between. The V gene's germline CDR1 is SGHTA and CDR2 FQGNSA. This CDR3 comprises 15 residues. In DNA form, the CDR3 reads TGTGCCAGCAGCTTAGAACAGGGCGCTTCCTACGAGCAGTACTTC. Translation gives CASSLEQGASYEQYF.

To note about this clone: One end of the junction varies from germline; a read error may be responsible. DNA of the CDR3: TGTGCTAGCAGCCCACTCCGAAGGGGGAACACCGGGGAGCTGTTTTTT. The encoded protein is CASSPLRRGNTGELFF. The J gene is TRBJ2-2, the V gene TRBV7-7; tentatively, D is TRBD1 (5 bases). Germline CDR1 and CDR2: SSHAT and FNYEAQ (reference sequence). This CDR3 is 16 amino acids long.

The rearrangement links TRBV18 to TRBJ2-3, with D maybe TRBD1 (7 bases). V lost 4 bases, J lost 3 bases, and 14 bases lay in between. The CDR3 spans 15 residues. The germline CDR1 and CDR2 sequences are KGHSH and LQKENI. CDR3 in amino acids: CASSRNRGGTDTQYF. The CDR3 DNA sequence: TGTGCCAGCTCACGTAACAGGGGAGGTACAGATACGCAGTATTTT.

The genes are TRBV21-1 and TRBJ2-1; the table's D call, TRBD1, was not checked against the DNA. TRBV21-1 is a known pseudogene. This CDR3 region has 19 residues. CDR3 coding DNA: TGTGCCAGCAGCCAAGGGGGGGGACAGGGTACGCCTCGGCGCGGTGAGCAGTTCTTC. Translating it yields CASSQGGGQGTPRRGEQFF.

The rearrangement uses TRBV24-1 and TRBJ1-5; D unresolved. This CDR3 has 15 amino acids. Germline loops: CDR1 KGHDR, CDR2 SFDVKD. V shed 5 bases and J shed 0 bases, with 10 bases lying between them. CDR3 sequence: CATSGLENSNQPQHF. The CDR3 DNA is TGTGCCACCAGTGGGCTTGAAAATAGCAATCAGCCCCAGCATTTT.

The chain links TRBV19 to TRBJ1-2, with D perhaps matching TRBD1 (6 bases). This CDR3 is 14 amino acids long. Trimming left V 7 bases short and J 4 bases short, with 16 bases between. Looked up from germline, CDR1 is LNHDA and CDR2 is SQIVND (reference sequence). CDR3 in DNA: TGTGCCAGTACCCCGACTCGGACAGCCTATGGCTACACCTTC. Translating gives CASTPTRTAYGYTF.

This clone was recorded once. The genes are TRBV6-7 and TRBJ1-4, with a weak D call TRBD1 (5 bases). TRBV6-7 is labeled an ORF, and its function is uncertain. The length of the CDR3 is 17 residues. Trimming stripped 5 bases from V and 0 bases from J, with 16 bases between. DNA of the CDR3: TGTGCCAGCAGTAAAGGGAGGCAGGGTGCAACTAATGAAAAACTGTTTTTT. Translation: CASSKGRQGATNEKLFF.

The chain links TRBV6-2 or TRBV6-3 to TRBJ2-7; D not resolved. Trimming stripped 4 bases from V and 8 bases from J, with 12 bases between. CDR3 length: 12 residues. CDR1 and CDR2 (germline): MNHEY, SVGEGT. In DNA, the CDR3 is TGTGCCAGCAGTTCCCCAGGCGGAAAGCAGTACTTC. Translating it yields CASSSPGGKQYF.

CDR3 region: CASSQGGSYTEAFF. CDR3 nucleotides: TGTGCCAGCAGTCAGGGCGGGTCTTACACTGAAGCTTTCTTT. The chain links TRBV7-3 to TRBJ1-1, with a possible D match to TRBD1 (5 bases). This CDR3 is 14 amino acids long. Germline lookup yields CDR1 SGHTA and CDR2 FQGTGA. V was clipped by 6 bases and J by 3 bases, with 14 bases between them.

The chain recombines TRBV5-8 with TRBJ2-5, with TRBD1 matching over 8 bases. The CDR3 has 15 residues. Unmatched junction bases numbered 5, after V lost 3 bases and J lost 1 base. CDR1 and CDR2 from the germline V gene are SGHTS and YDEGEE. CDR3 in amino acids: CASSWGQVGQETQYF. The CDR3 DNA reads as TGTGCCAGCAGCTGGGGACAGGTTGGCCAAGAGACCCAGTACTTC.

The genes are TRBV28 and TRBJ1-4; 9 bases are a match to TRBD1. V shed 4 bases, J shed 8 bases, and the junction held 11 bases outside the gene matches. From germline, CDR1 is MDHEN and CDR2 SYDVKM. This CDR3 comprises 16 residues. CDR3 protein: CASSSRDRALEEKLFF. CDR3 sequence (DNA): TGTGCCAGCAGTTCCCGGGACAGGGCTTTGGAGGAAAAACTGTTTTTT.

The rearrangement uses TRBV19 and TRBJ1-4, with D tentatively TRBD1 (6 bases). The CDR3 loop spans 12 amino acids. The V end was cut by 6 bases, the J end by 7 bases, with 9 bases between. CDR1 LNHDA and CDR2 SQIVND come from the germline V gene (reference sequence). CDR3 DNA sequence: TGTGCCAGTAGGGGAGGGGGTGAAAAACTGTTTTTT. Translated, it gives CASRGGGEKLFF.

The rearrangement uses TRBV5-4 and TRBJ1-2; D gene ambiguous. V was cut by 1 base and J by 4 bases, with 11 bases left in between. Germline V gives CDR1 SGHNT, CDR2 YYREEE (reference sequence). The CDR3 contains 14 residues. The CDR3 loop is CASSLRAGVYGYTF. Written as DNA, the CDR3 is TGTGCCAGCAGCTTGAGGGCGGGCGTCTATGGCTACACCTTC.

This chain joins TRBV10-2 and TRBJ2-5; TRBD2 agrees at 11 bases. The CDR3 spans 17 residues. V lost 6 bases and J lost 4; bases outside the gene matches: 13. Germline-derived CDR1 and CDR2 are WSHSY and SAAADI. CDR3 sequence (DNA): TGCGCCAGCAGGCCGGGACTAGCGGTCAGGCTTAGAGAGACCCAGTACTTC. Its translation is CASRPGLAVRLRETQYF.

The gene calls are TRBV5-6 and TRBJ2-3, with 8 bases aligning to TRBD1. V was clipped by 4 bases and J by 2 bases; unmatched bases: 6. The CDR3 has 15 residues. The germline V gene has CDR1 SGHDT and CDR2 YYEEEE. The CDR3 spells CASSTGTGVTDTQYF. The CDR3 bases are TGTGCCAGCAGCACTGGGACAGGCGTCACAGATACGCAGTATTTT.

The V and J genes are TRBV15 and TRBJ2-7, with TRBD2 matching over 8 bases. Germline trimming cut 1 base from V and 0 bases from J; bases unmatched to any gene: 2. This CDR3 is built from 15 residues. Germline lookup yields CDR1 LNHNV and CDR2 YYDKDF (reference sequence). The CDR3 region has the DNA TGTGCCACCAGCAGAGGGACTAGCAGCTCCTACGAGCAGTACTTC. Translation: CATSRGTSSSYEQYF.

The chain carries TRBV7-9 and TRBJ1-2, with D unresolved. The CDR3 contains 13 residues. Germline values: CDR1 SEHNR, CDR2 FQNEAQ (reference sequence). V was trimmed by 10 bases and J by 8 bases, leaving 20 bases between them. CDR3 nucleotide sequence: TGTGCCACCTTTGTTAACGGGCCTGGGGGCTACACCTTC. Translation gives CATFVNGPGGYTF.